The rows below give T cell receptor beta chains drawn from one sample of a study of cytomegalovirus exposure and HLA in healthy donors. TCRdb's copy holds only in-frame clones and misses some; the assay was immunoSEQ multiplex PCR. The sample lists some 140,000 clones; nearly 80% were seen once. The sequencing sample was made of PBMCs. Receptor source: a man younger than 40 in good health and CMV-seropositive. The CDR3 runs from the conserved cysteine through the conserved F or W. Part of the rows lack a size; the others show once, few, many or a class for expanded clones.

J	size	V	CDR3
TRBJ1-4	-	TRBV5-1	CASSRSAPTNEKLFF
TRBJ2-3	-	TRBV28	CASSGESTDTQYF
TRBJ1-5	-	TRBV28	CASSPHRGVQPQHF
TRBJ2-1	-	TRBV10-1	CASSGGLAGAEQFF
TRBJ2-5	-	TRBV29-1	CSVGQGASETQYF
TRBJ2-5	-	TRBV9	CASSGVAGGFLETQYF
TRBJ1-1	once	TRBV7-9	CASSLSLGGNTEAFF
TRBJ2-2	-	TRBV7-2	CASSAGGPGTGELFF
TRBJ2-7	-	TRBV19	CASRSTRTGTGEQYF
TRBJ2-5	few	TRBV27	CASSFWGGETQYF
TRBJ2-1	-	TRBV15	CATSRSRGSGTSSYNEQFF
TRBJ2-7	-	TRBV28	CASTPTSGVPYEQYF
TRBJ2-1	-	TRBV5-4	CASSPGGTSGYNEQFF
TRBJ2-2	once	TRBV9	CASSVDLGQGAGELFF
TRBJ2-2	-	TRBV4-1	CASNPTLAGVRFGAGELFF
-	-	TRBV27	CATGTSGGEQYF
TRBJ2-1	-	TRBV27	CASSLGLAGGPSYNEQFF
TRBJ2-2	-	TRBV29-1	CSVEDPRRPAGELFF
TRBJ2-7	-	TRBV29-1	CSVDTTTRTGGYEQYF
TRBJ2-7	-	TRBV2	CASRAGAYEQYF
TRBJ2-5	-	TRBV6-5	CASSSPTGEETQYF
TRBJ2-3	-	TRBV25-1	CASSPRDRLSDTQYF
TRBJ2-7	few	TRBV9	CASSPRNSGTGDEQYF
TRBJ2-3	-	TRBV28	CASIRSLVADTQYF